Presented here are 16 T cell receptor beta chains from one specimen sequenced in a study of naive and memory T cell subsets. An equimolar mix of two oligonucleotides served as the beta constant-region primer for TRBC1 and TRBC2. TCRdb reanalysed the UMI-ligation and nested PCR reads using MiXCR and keeps one entry per CDR3 protein. The sample lists over 75,000 distinct CDR3 sequences, over 10% occurring once. The sequenced material came from central memory CD4+ T cells from blood. These receptor sequences come from a human donor in good health.

This clonotype was seen repeatedly, ten times or more. The rearrangement uses TRBV7-2 and TRBJ2-7, with no clear D. This CDR3 region has 14 residues. Trimming removed 5 bases at V and 3 bases at J, with 14 bases between. CDR1 is SGHTA and CDR2 is FQGNSA in the germline V gene. DNA of the CDR3: TGTGCCAGCAGCCCAACTCTTAAAAGCTACGAGCAGTACTTC. Amino acids: CASSPTLKSYEQYF.

At least ten counts were recorded for this clonotype. The chain uses TRBV20-1 and TRBJ2-3; D not resolved. V was clipped by 1 base and J by 0 bases, with 11 bases between them. The CDR3 extends over 15 amino acids. Germline V gives CDR1 DFQATT, CDR2 SNEGSKA (reference sequence). The chain's CDR3 is CSARGIGPSTDTQYF. In DNA form, the CDR3 reads TGCAGTGCTAGAGGCATAGGCCCTAGCACAGATACGCAGTATTTT.

This clonotype was observed at least ten times. The rearrangement links TRBV29-1 to TRBJ1-3; 10 nucleotides match TRBD1. Germline CDR1 is SQVTM and CDR2 is ANQGSEA. The CDR3 is 16 residues long. The V and J ends lost 7 bases and 0 bases, in that order; junction bases with no gene match: 9. The CDR3 bases are TGCAGCGCTAGGGACAGGGGAAAAGCCTCTGGAAACACCATATATTTT. Translation: CSARDRGKASGNTIYF.

This clonotype was detected only a few times. The V gene is TRBV10-3, the J gene TRBJ2-7; the D gene is possibly TRBD2 (6 bases). The V end was cut by 11 bases, the J end by 5 bases, with 22 bases between. This CDR3 has 14 amino acids. The germline CDR1 and CDR2 sequences are ENHRY and SYGVKD. This CDR3 reads CAHHGEVPNNEQYF. The CDR3 DNA reads TGTGCCCACCACGGGGAGGTTCCGAATAACGAGCAGTACTTC.

This clonotype was found a few times. The chain employs TRBV7-2 and TRBJ2-7; 10 bases fit TRBD1. CDR3 length: 14 amino acids. Germline CDR1 is SGHTA and CDR2 is FQGNSA. Trimming removed 5 bases from V and 6 bases from J; junction bases left unmatched: 7. CDR3 residues: CASSPPGQGFEQYF. In DNA form, the CDR3 reads TGTGCCAGCAGCCCCCCGGGACAGGGGTTCGAGCAGTACTTC.

This clonotype was detected a few times. The V and J genes are TRBV2 and TRBJ2-3; TRBD2 matches 11 bases. J was trimmed by 5 bases and V by 5 bases; bases with no gene match: 9. CDR1 is SNHLY and CDR2 is FYNNEI in the germline V gene. The CDR3 runs 16 residues. The DNA for the CDR3 is TGTGCCAGCAGTCTGCGACTAGCGGGATCCGGAGATACGCAGTATTTT. Its translation: CASSLRLAGSGDTQYF.

The V and J genes are TRBV5-4 and TRBJ2-2, with 9 bases lining up with TRBD2. The trim removed 1 base at V and 2 bases at J, leaving 6 bases unmatched. The CDR3 is made up of 17 amino acids. Germline values: CDR1 SGHNT, CDR2 YYREEE (reference sequence). The CDR3 here is CASSLRSSGINTGELFF. DNA for the CDR3: TGTGCCAGCAGCTTGAGGTCTAGCGGGATTAACACCGGGGAGCTGTTTTTT.

The table lists this clonotype with a few counts. The chain has TRBV5-6 and TRBJ1-5; D uncertain. Trimming cost V 4 bases and J 1 base, with 15 bases left between them. The V gene's germline CDR1 is SGHDT and CDR2 YYEEEE. This CDR3 comprises 16 residues. The CDR3 loop is CASSQAGGRSNQPQHF. In DNA form, the CDR3 reads TGTGCCAGCAGCCAGGCGGGAGGGCGGAGCAATCAGCCCCAGCATTTT.

V usage is TRBV29-1 and J usage is TRBJ1-2, with D unclear. Looked up from germline, CDR1 is SQVTM and CDR2 is ANQGSEA. The CDR3 is 12 amino acids. Between the trimmed V and J ends, which lost 3 bases and 4 bases, there was a span of 9 bases. The CDR3 nucleotides are TGCAGCGTTGATTTGGCTGGCTATGGCTACACCTTC. Its protein is CSVDLAGYGYTF.

CDR3 amino acids: CASSPGLGWDNEQFF. DNA of the CDR3: TGTGCCAGCTCGCCGGGACTAGGATGGGACAATGAGCAGTTCTTC. The gene calls are TRBV18 and TRBJ2-1; TRBD2 matches 8 bases. The CDR3 covers 15 residues. Per the germline V gene, CDR1 is KGHSH and CDR2 is LQKENI. V shed 6 bases and J 5 bases; nucleotides not matched to a gene: 9.

The gene calls are TRBV28 and TRBJ1-1; unclear D gene. Per the germline V gene, CDR1 is MDHEN and CDR2 is SYDVKM. The CDR3 totals 13 residues. Trimming took 2 bases from V and 5 from J, leaving 9 bases between them. The CDR3 spells CASSLPPGTEAFF. CDR3 nucleotide sequence: TGTGCCAGCAGTTTACCCCCGGGGACTGAAGCTTTCTTT.

V and J are TRBV20-1 and TRBJ2-3, with D possibly matching TRBD2 (7 bases). CDR3 size: 15 residues. The germline gives CDR1 DFQATT, CDR2 SNEGSKA (reference sequence). The ends were cut back, 0 bases at V and 5 bases at J, with 15 bases in the middle. The CDR3 bases are TGCAGTGCTAGAGATAGGACGGGGGGCATAGATACGCAGTATTTT. It is translated as CSARDRTGGIDTQYF.

This clonotype occurred once. The chain joins TRBV27 to TRBJ2-3; no clear D. Germline loops: CDR1 MNHEY, CDR2 SMNVEV (reference sequence). This CDR3 is 13 amino acids long. V was clipped by 4 bases and J by 11 bases, with 16 bases between them. CDR3 sequence (DNA): TGTGCCAGCAGTTCGATCCCCCCGGGTAGGCAGTATTTT. This encodes CASSSIPPGRQYF.

This clonotype has just a few counts. This chain joins TRBV6-5 and TRBJ1-5; TRBD1 aligns across 8 bases. The length of the CDR3 is 15 residues. The V gene end was trimmed by 2 bases and the J gene end by 7 bases; junction bases not matched to a gene: 7. The germline V gene has CDR1 MNHEY and CDR2 SVGAGI. The CDR3 loop is CASSYKDRDNQPQHF. CDR3 in DNA: TGTGCCAGCAGTTACAAGGACAGGGACAACCAGCCCCAGCATTTT.

This clonotype was counted ten times or more. V is TRBV27 and J is TRBJ2-5, with D perhaps assigned TRBD1 or TRBD2 (5 bases each). Trimming shortened V by 6 bases and J by 14 bases, and 28 bases separated the two germline ends. Germline V gene lookup returns CDR1 MNHEY and CDR2 SMNVEV (reference sequence). This CDR3 comprises 15 residues. CDR3 sequence (DNA): TGTGCCAGCAGCCCCGACCCTTGGGCCAGCGGTTGGACATACTTC. Translation gives CASSPDPWASGWTYF.

This clonotype showed up just a few times. The chain is built from TRBV11-1 and TRBJ2-7; D possibly corresponds to TRBD1 (5 bases). The CDR3 covers 15 residues. Trimming took 1 base from V and 3 from J, leaving 13 bases between them. CDR1 and CDR2 (germline): SGHAT, FQDESV (reference sequence). The DNA for the CDR3 is TGTGCCAGCAGCTTAGACAAAGGGGCGGTCTACGAGCAGTACTTC. Translation gives CASSLDKGAVYEQYF.